By share of the sample, the clone carrying this TCR beta chain is medium-sized. What it recognizes is unknown. A library prepared for alpha chains yielded this beta chain as an off-target read; its size is of little meaning. Trimming took 10 bases from V and 5 from J; bases not matched to a gene: 8. The CDR3 extends over 13 amino acids. Germline assignment: CDR1 MDHEN and CDR2 SYDVKM. The time point is: sample taken at primary tumor resection. A total of some 70 untreated early-stage non-small cell lung cancer patients served as donors. The authors sequenced whole RNA from tumor, nontumor lung or frozen PBMC without sorting. A unique molecular identifier was carried by every single TCR cDNA molecule. Each CDR3 protein gets one entry after TCRdb re-called the 5' RACE reads with MiXCR. This table has 11,000 to 15,000 distinct CDR3 sequences, over 3.5% appearing once. The data originate from a study of spatial heterogeneity in lung cancer. The overall study: TCR and UMI combinations that were unique each appeared, on average, more than ten times in raw reads.

Study conclusions and caveats: Expanded intratumoral alpha and beta TCR counts tracked tumor mutation counts.

This rearrangement joins TRBV28 to TRBJ2-7; TRBD1 aligns across 10 bases. This sequence was found in a female donor with early-stage non-small cell lung cancer. The material sequenced was lung tumor tissue, taken at surgery. CDR3 sequence (DNA): TGTGCCACCGGAAGGGACAGGGGAAACGAGCAGTACTTC. This gives the protein CATGRDRGNEQYF. Complete variable domain (other parts from reference TRBV28 and TRBJ2-7): DVKVTQSSRYLVKRTGEKVFLECVQDMDHENMFWYRQDPGLGLRLIYFSYDVKMKEKGDIPEGYSVSREKKERFSLILESASTNQTSMYLCATGRDRGNEQYFGPGTRLTVT.